This T cell receptor beta chain comes out of a study of technical replicates of blood from several donors. Sequencing used immunoSEQ multiplex PCR; TCRdb keeps in-frame clones, though not all of them. The sample holds approximately 70,000 clones, roughly 97% seen once. V was clipped by 2 bases and J by 6 bases; unmatched bases: 8. The CDR3 has 16 amino acids. Germline V CDR1 and CDR2: SGHVS, FQNEAQ. The clonotype originates from a human donor in good health. This chain joins TRBV7-8 and TRBJ2-2; 8 bases align to TRBD1. The sample comprised T cells isolated from PBMCs. CDR3 sequence (DNA): TGTGCCAGCAGCTTACCCCGGACAGGGTACCCCGGGGAGCTGTTTTTT. Amino acids: CASSLPRTGYPGELFF.